A selection of T cell receptor beta chains follows, all from one sample in a study of T cell changes during pregnancy in multiple sclerosis. Some clones are missing from TCRdb's copy, which holds only in-frame ones; the method was immunoSEQ multiplex PCR. Altogether more than 15,000 clones are present, 70% to 90% being singletons, with the ten largest covering approximately 8%. This specimen consisted of CD8+ T cells from peripheral blood mononuclear cells, obtained in the second trimester of pregnancy. These receptors were collected from a female donor in good health, enrolled as a control in a pregnancy study. Both conserved end residues are part of each CDR3. Fields, in order: CDR3 protein, CDR3 DNA, V gene, clone size, CDR3 length, J gene, D gene. D genes are given only for firm matches. A clone size is listed for some rows: how often the clone was seen (once, few, many), or a class if it is expanded.

CDR3aa: CASSPGTGAYEQYF
CDR3nt: TGCGCCAGCAGCCCAGGGACAGGGGCCTACGAGCAGTACTTC
v_gene: TRBV4-1
abundance: .
len: 14
j_gene: TRBJ2-7
d_gene: TRBD1

CDR3aa: CASSETPGEGPYNEQFF
CDR3nt: TGTGCCAGCAGTGAGACCCCCGGGGAGGGACCTTACAATGAGCAGTTCTTC
v_gene: TRBV2
abundance: .
len: 17
j_gene: TRBJ2-1
d_gene: TRBD2

CDR3aa: CASSPGTSKSYEQYF
CDR3nt: TGTGCCAGCAGCCCCGGGACTAGTAAGTCCTACGAGCAGTACTTC
v_gene: TRBV9
abundance: .
len: 15
j_gene: TRBJ2-7
d_gene: TRBD2

CDR3aa: CASSPQAPNLNNEQFF
CDR3nt: TGTGCCAGCTCACCCCAAGCTCCCAACCTCAACAATGAGCAGTTCTTC
v_gene: TRBV18
abundance: .
len: 16
j_gene: TRBJ2-1
d_gene: .

CDR3aa: CASNQGGWETQYF
CDR3nt: TGTGCCAGTAATCAAGGGGGCTGGGAGACCCAGTACTTC
v_gene: TRBV19
abundance: .
len: 13
j_gene: TRBJ2-5
d_gene: TRBD1

CDR3aa: CASSLLGGSYGYTF
CDR3nt: TGTGCCAGCAGTTTACTCGGCGGTTCCTATGGCTACACCTTC
v_gene: TRBV27
abundance: .
len: 14
j_gene: TRBJ1-2
d_gene: .

CDR3aa: CASSTRLAGANVLTF
CDR3nt: TGCGCCAGCAGCACTAGACTAGCTGGGGCCAACGTCCTGACTTTC
v_gene: TRBV5-1
abundance: .
len: 15
j_gene: TRBJ2-6
d_gene: .

CDR3aa: CASSLLSDRAPIGELFF
CDR3nt: TGTGCCAGCAGCTTGCTGAGCGACAGGGCCCCCATCGGGGAGCTGTTTTTT
v_gene: TRBV13
abundance: once
len: 17
j_gene: TRBJ2-2
d_gene: TRBD1

CDR3aa: CASSYFSGEPETQYF
CDR3nt: TGTGCCAGCAGTTACTTTTCCGGGGAGCCGGAGACCCAGTACTTC
v_gene: TRBV6-5
abundance: .
len: 15
j_gene: TRBJ2-5
d_gene: .

CDR3aa: CALGETNEKLFF
CDR3nt: TGTGCCTTAGGGGAAACTAATGAAAAACTGTTTTTT
v_gene: TRBV30
abundance: .
len: 12
j_gene: TRBJ1-4
d_gene: .

CDR3aa: CASSQDEGQPQHF
CDR3nt: TGCGCCAGCAGCCAAGACGAGGGTCAGCCCCAGCATTTT
v_gene: TRBV4-1
abundance: .
len: 13
j_gene: TRBJ1-5
d_gene: .

CDR3aa: CATLTGGYGYTF
CDR3nt: TGTGCCACCTTGACAGGCGGCTATGGCTACACCTTC
v_gene: TRBV19
abundance: hyperexpanded
len: 12
j_gene: TRBJ1-2
d_gene: .

CDR3aa: CASRQGGEAFF
CDR3nt: TGTGCCAGCAGGCAGGGGGGTGAAGCTTTCTTT
v_gene: TRBV6-4
abundance: .
len: 11
j_gene: TRBJ1-1
d_gene: TRBD1

CDR3aa: CASSGGGAYNEQFF
CDR3nt: TGTGCCAGCAGTGGTGGGGGGGCCTACAATGAGCAGTTCTTC
v_gene: TRBV2
abundance: .
len: 14
j_gene: TRBJ2-1
d_gene: TRBD2

CDR3aa: CASSPDRGFYGYTF
CDR3nt: TGTGCCAGCAGCCCGGACAGGGGATTCTATGGCTACACCTTC
v_gene: TRBV4-2
abundance: .
len: 14
j_gene: TRBJ1-2
d_gene: TRBD1

CDR3aa: CASREANEAFF
CDR3nt: TGTGCCAGCAGGGAAGCTAATGAAGCTTTCTTT
v_gene: TRBV2
abundance: .
len: 11
j_gene: TRBJ1-1
d_gene: .

CDR3aa: CASSEWSSMNTEAFF
CDR3nt: TGTGCCAGCAGTGAATGGAGCAGCATGAACACTGAAGCTTTCTTT
v_gene: TRBV6-1
abundance: .
len: 15
j_gene: TRBJ1-1
d_gene: .

CDR3aa: CASSSMGGTYNEQFF
CDR3nt: TGTGCCAGCAGCTCAATGGGGGGAACCTACAATGAGCAGTTCTTC
v_gene: TRBV7-3
abundance: .
len: 15
j_gene: TRBJ2-1
d_gene: .

CDR3aa: CSATGVWTQYF
CDR3nt: TGCAGTGCTACAGGGGTTTGGACCCAGTACTTC
v_gene: TRBV20-1
abundance: once
len: 11
j_gene: TRBJ2-5
d_gene: .

CDR3aa: CASSLKPNYGYTF
CDR3nt: TGTGCCAGCAGCTTGAAGCCTAACTATGGCTACACCTTC
v_gene: TRBV5-4
abundance: .
len: 13
j_gene: TRBJ1-2
d_gene: .

CDR3aa: CASTVGGETGETQYF
CDR3nt: TGTGCCAGCACCGTCGGGGGGGAGACGGGAGAGACCCAGTACTTC
v_gene: TRBV5-5
abundance: .
len: 15
j_gene: TRBJ2-5
d_gene: TRBD2

CDR3aa: CASSKGGQVCTEAFF
CDR3nt: TGTGCCAGCAGCAAAGGGGGACAAGTCTGTACTGAAGCTTTCTTT
v_gene: TRBV21-1
abundance: .
len: 15
j_gene: TRBJ1-1
d_gene: .

CDR3aa: CASSYTGEKGNEQFF
CDR3nt: TGTGCCAGCAGCTACACAGGGGAAAAAGGGAATGAGCAGTTCTTC
v_gene: TRBV5-6
abundance: .
len: 15
j_gene: TRBJ2-1
d_gene: TRBD1

CDR3aa: CASSQQRVGGNYGYTF
CDR3nt: TGCGCCAGCAGCCAACAAAGGGTAGGGGGCAACTATGGCTACACCTTC
v_gene: TRBV4-1
abundance: .
len: 16
j_gene: TRBJ1-2
d_gene: TRBD1

CDR3aa: CASPGAGDPDTQYF
CDR3nt: TGTGCCAGCCCGGGTGCGGGAGACCCAGATACGCAGTATTTT
v_gene: TRBV2
abundance: .
len: 14
j_gene: TRBJ2-3
d_gene: TRBD2

CDR3aa: CASSYFAPTYEQYF
CDR3nt: TGTGCCAGCAGTTACTTCGCACCTACCTACGAGCAGTACTTC
v_gene: TRBV6-6
abundance: .
len: 14
j_gene: TRBJ2-7
d_gene: .

CDR3aa: CASSSGLAGGPRYEQYF
CDR3nt: TGTGCCAGCAGTTCGGGACTAGCGGGAGGGCCTAGGTACGAGCAGTACTTC
v_gene: TRBV28
abundance: .
len: 17
j_gene: TRBJ2-7
d_gene: TRBD2

CDR3aa: CASSVDGTGYQPQHF
CDR3nt: TGTGCCAGCAGCGTAGACGGGACAGGGTACCAGCCCCAGCATTTT
v_gene: TRBV9
abundance: once
len: 15
j_gene: TRBJ1-5
d_gene: TRBD1

CDR3aa: CASSEDPSGYNEQFF
CDR3nt: TGTGCCAGCAGTGAAGATCCTAGCGGTTACAATGAGCAGTTCTTC
v_gene: TRBV6-1
abundance: .
len: 15
j_gene: TRBJ2-1
d_gene: TRBD2

CDR3aa: CASSAGADTQYF
CDR3nt: TGTGCCAGTAGTGCGGGGGCTGATACGCAGTATTTT
v_gene: TRBV19
abundance: .
len: 12
j_gene: TRBJ2-3
d_gene: .

CDR3aa: CASSPSGQLNSPLHF
CDR3nt: TGTGCCAGCAGCCCGTCCGGACAGCTAAATTCACCCCTCCACTTT
v_gene: TRBV7-9
abundance: .
len: 15
j_gene: TRBJ1-6
d_gene: .

CDR3aa: CASSDSDRGVTEAFF
CDR3nt: TGTGCCAGCAGTGACTCGGACAGGGGTGTCACTGAAGCTTTCTTT
v_gene: TRBV6-4
abundance: .
len: 15
j_gene: TRBJ1-1
d_gene: TRBD1

CDR3aa: CASSERGTRRYEQYF
CDR3nt: TGTGCCAGCAGTGAACGCGGGACTAGACGCTACGAGCAGTACTTC
v_gene: TRBV2
abundance: once
len: 15
j_gene: TRBJ2-7
d_gene: TRBD2

CDR3aa: CASSQYPLNEQFF
CDR3nt: TGTGCCAGTAGTCAGTACCCCCTCAATGAGCAGTTCTTC
v_gene: TRBV19
abundance: .
len: 13
j_gene: TRBJ2-1
d_gene: .

CDR3aa: CASSHQGTSGEQYF
CDR3nt: TGTGCCAGCAGTCACCAAGGGACTAGCGGCGAGCAGTACTTC
v_gene: TRBV27
abundance: .
len: 14
j_gene: TRBJ2-7
d_gene: TRBD2

CDR3aa: CAISAGTSVDTQYF
CDR3nt: TGTGCCATCAGCGCCGGGACTAGCGTAGATACGCAGTATTTT
v_gene: TRBV10-3
abundance: .
len: 14
j_gene: TRBJ2-3
d_gene: TRBD2

CDR3aa: CASASGEGADTQYF
CDR3nt: TGTGCCAGCGCTTCGGGAGAGGGCGCAGATACGCAGTATTTT
v_gene: TRBV7-6
abundance: .
len: 14
j_gene: TRBJ2-3
d_gene: .

CDR3aa: CASSEAGGQGMNTEAFF
CDR3nt: TGTGCCAGCAGTGAAGCGGGAGGACAGGGAATGAACACTGAAGCTTTCTTT
v_gene: TRBV2
abundance: .
len: 17
j_gene: TRBJ1-1
d_gene: TRBD1

CDR3aa: CASSLITGELFF
CDR3nt: TGTGCCAGCAGCTTAATAACCGGGGAGCTGTTTTTT
v_gene: TRBV7-6
abundance: .
len: 12
j_gene: TRBJ2-2
d_gene: .

CDR3aa: CASSLRGQGIYSNQPQHF
CDR3nt: TGTGCCAGCAGTTTAAGAGGACAGGGGATTTATAGCAATCAGCCCCAGCATTTT
v_gene: TRBV28
abundance: .
len: 18
j_gene: TRBJ1-5
d_gene: TRBD1

CDR3aa: CSVDGLAGYSYNEQFF
CDR3nt: TGCAGCGTTGATGGGCTAGCGGGTTACTCCTACAATGAGCAGTTCTTC
v_gene: TRBV29-1
abundance: .
len: 16
j_gene: TRBJ2-1
d_gene: TRBD2

CDR3aa: CASSQVSGTGLSPYEQYF
CDR3nt: TGCGCCAGCAGCCAAGTTTCCGGGACAGGGCTTAGTCCCTACGAGCAGTACTTC
v_gene: TRBV4-1
abundance: .
len: 18
j_gene: TRBJ2-7
d_gene: TRBD1